The 24 T cell receptor beta chains presented below share a single source sample, sequenced in a study of human T cells and chemical hapten exposure. The sample's time point: healthy volunteer bleed at 6 weeks. Total RNA was extracted from unfractionated whole blood. One entry per CDR3 protein, called by TCRdb with MiXCR from the RACE reads. The sample lists 35,000 to 55,000 distinct CDR3 sequences, about 3.7% occurring once. Source material: whole blood. These receptors were taken from a human donor in good health. Some clones in this sample may be carry-over from other donors' samples.

This clonotype was seen many times. The chain carries TRBV4-1 and TRBJ2-5; a possible D gene is TRBD2 (7 bases). Looked up from germline, CDR1 is MGHRA and CDR2 is YSYEKL. Trimming took 6 bases from V and 2 from J, leaving 19 bases between them. The CDR3 totals 16 residues. The DNA for the CDR3 is TGCGCCAGCAGAACAGTAGGGGGAGGGCAGCAAGAGACCCAGTACTTC. Translated, it gives CASRTVGGGQQETQYF.

This clonotype showed up many times. Here the CDR3 reads CASSPGRPDYEQYF. In nucleotides, the CDR3 is TGTGCCAGCAGCCCCGGACGGCCCGACTACGAGCAGTACTTC. The chain joins TRBV28 to TRBJ2-7; D not certain. The CDR3 has 14 amino acids. Trimming pared 6 bases from V and 3 bases from J, leaving 15 bases between. Germline CDR1 is MDHEN and CDR2 is SYDVKM.

This clonotype was seen at least ten times. CDR3: CASSLQGPGGLTQYF. CDR3 nucleotides: TGTGCCAGCAGTTTACAGGGCCCGGGGGGCCTAACCCAGTACTTC. The chain uses TRBV28 and TRBJ2-5; tentative D call: TRBD2 (7 bases). Germline CDR1 reads MDHEN; CDR2 reads SYDVKM. The ends were cut back, 2 bases at V and 8 bases at J, with 18 bases in the middle. The CDR3 length is 15 residues. The whole variable domain, remainder taken from reference TRBV28 and TRBJ2-5, is DVKVTQSSRYLVKRTGEKVFLECVQDMDHENMFWYRQDPGLGLRLIYFSYDVKMKEKGDIPEGYSVSREKKERFSLILESASTNQTSMYLCASSLQGPGGLTQYFGPGTRLLVL.

V gene TRBV5-5 combines with J gene TRBJ2-2; D is undetermined. In germline, CDR1 is SGHKS, CDR2 YYEKEE (reference sequence). V lost 4 bases, J lost 4 bases, and 8 bases lay in between. The length of the CDR3 is 13 residues. The DNA for the CDR3 is TGTGCCAGCAGCCCTGGAGTCACCGGGGAGCTGTTTTTT. Translated, it gives CASSPGVTGELFF. Complete variable domain (other parts from reference TRBV5-5 and TRBJ2-2): DAGVTQSPTHLIKTRGQQVTLRCSPISGHKSVSWYQQVLGQGPQFIFQYYEKEERGRGNFPDRFSARQFPNYSSELNVNALLLGDSALYLCASSPGVTGELFFGEGSRLTVL.

V usage is TRBV11-2 and J usage is TRBJ1-5; 12 positions agree with TRBD1. The CDR3 covers 16 residues. Germline CDR1 SGHAT, CDR2 FQNNGV. With V trimmed by 1 base and J by 4 bases, 2 bases remained unmatched. DNA of the CDR3: TGTGCCAGCAGCTTAGGGGGACAGGGGGCGAATCAGCCCCAGCATTTT. As protein: CASSLGGQGANQPQHF. Full variable domain (missing parts from reference TRBV11-2 and TRBJ1-5): EAGVAQSPRYKIIEKRQSVAFWCNPISGHATLYWYQQILGQGPKLLIQFQNNGVVDDSQLPKDRFSAERLKGVDSTLKIQPAKLEDSAVYLCASSLGGQGANQPQHFGDGTRLSIL.

This clonotype came up many times. The chain carries TRBV5-4 and TRBJ2-3; TRBD1 matches at 9 bases. The CDR3 runs 15 residues. From germline, CDR1 is SGHNT and CDR2 YYREEE (reference sequence). V lost 9 bases and J lost 1; bases outside the gene matches: 9. Here the CDR3 DNA reads TGTGCCATCTCGAACCGGGACAGGGGCACAGATACGCAGTATTTT. Translation: CAISNRDRGTDTQYF.

This clonotype was observed at least ten times. The rearrangement joins TRBV28 to TRBJ1-1; 7 bases map to TRBD1. V gave up 5 bases and J gave up 4 bases; unmatched junction bases: 10. The CDR3 runs 15 residues. Germline loops: CDR1 MDHEN, CDR2 SYDVKM. DNA for the CDR3: TGTGCCAGCAGTGAGACGACAGGGATCAGCACTGAAGCTTTCTTT. This encodes CASSETTGISTEAFF.

This clonotype was picked up a small number of times. The chain has TRBV5-4 and TRBJ2-3, with TRBD2 identical over 11 bases. The CDR3 contains 17 residues. V shed 5 bases, J shed 1 base, and the junction held 9 bases outside the gene matches. Germline values: CDR1 SGHNT, CDR2 YYREEE (reference sequence). CDR3 amino acids: CASRGPGLADRTDTQYF. DNA for the CDR3: TGTGCCAGCAGAGGACCGGGACTAGCGGACCGCACAGATACGCAGTATTTT.

This clonotype was observed at least ten times. This chain links TRBV11-2 with TRBJ2-7, with D unclear. Germline-derived CDR1 and CDR2 are SGHAT and FQNNGV. Deletions cut 5 bases from V and 2 bases from J, with 10 bases between. This CDR3 is built from 13 residues. The CDR3 is CASSPQRPYEQYF. CDR3 coding DNA: TGTGCCAGCAGCCCACAAAGACCCTACGAGCAGTACTTC.

This clonotype appeared many times. The CDR3 DNA reads TGTGCCAGCATCCTTCGAGGCGGCGCTAGCACAGATACGCAGTATTTT. This translates into CASILRGGASTDTQYF. J is TRBJ2-3 and V is TRBV5-6; D not resolved. The CDR3 length is 16 residues. Per the germline V gene, CDR1 is SGHDT and CDR2 is YYEEEE. V dropped 6 bases and J dropped 0 bases, with 17 bases sitting between them. Using reference TRBV5-6 and TRBJ2-3 for the parts outside the CDR3, the full variable domain is DAGVTQSPTHLIKTRGQQVTLRCSPKSGHDTVSWYQQALGQGPQFIFQYYEEEERQRGNFPDRFSGHQFPNYSSELNVNALLLGDSALYLCASILRGGASTDTQYFGPGTRLTVL.

This clonotype was recorded a few times. The genes are TRBV28 and TRBJ2-7, with D possibly called TRBD1 or TRBD2 (5 bases each). Trimming removed 8 bases at V and 2 bases at J, with 19 bases between. This CDR3 is 15 amino acids long. The germline V gene encodes CDR1 MDHEN and CDR2 SYDVKM. The CDR3 reads CASGGGERQAYEQYF. Written as DNA, the CDR3 is TGTGCCAGCGGGGGTGGGGAGCGTCAAGCCTACGAGCAGTACTTC.

This clonotype appeared a few times. CDR3 sequence: CASSETGRHTEAFF. In nucleotides, the CDR3 is TGTGCCAGCAGTGAGACAGGGCGGCACACTGAAGCTTTCTTT. The chain recombines TRBV5-4 with TRBJ1-1, with 7 positions matching TRBD1. The CDR3 consists of 14 residues. The junction had 7 bases not matched to a gene; V was cut back by 5 bases and J by 3 bases. Germline CDR1 is SGHNT and CDR2 is YYREEE (reference sequence).

In this sample, this clonotype turned up many times. The chain uses TRBV28 and TRBJ2-6; D possibly uses TRBD1 or TRBD2 (6 bases each). Germline assignment: CDR1 MDHEN and CDR2 SYDVKM. The CDR3 totals 16 residues. V lost 6 bases, J lost 0 bases, and 12 bases lay in between. CDR3 in amino acids: CASSSGGLSGANVLTF. The CDR3 DNA is TGTGCCAGCAGCTCCGGGGGCCTCTCTGGGGCCAACGTCCTGACTTTC.

This clonotype appeared many times. This chain connects TRBV7-9 to TRBJ2-7; 7 nucleotides align to TRBD1. V shed 5 bases and J 5 bases; nucleotides not matched to a gene: 9. This CDR3 has 14 amino acids. The V gene's germline CDR1 is SEHNR and CDR2 FQNEAQ (reference sequence). In DNA form, the CDR3 reads TGTGCCAGCAGCACCCGGACAGGCACCGACGAGCAGTACTTC. Translation: CASSTRTGTDEQYF.

This clonotype occurred many times. The genes are TRBV6-5 and TRBJ2-7; D is tentatively TRBD1 or TRBD2 (5 bases each). V gave up 6 bases and J gave up 5 bases, with 20 bases separating them. Germline CDR1 reads MNHEY; CDR2 reads SVGAGI. This CDR3 is 15 amino acids long. CDR3 DNA sequence: TGTGCCAGCAGGGACTTTGGCAGGGTAAGCGACGAGCAGTACTTC. It yields the protein CASRDFGRVSDEQYF.

The table lists this clonotype with many counts. The chain couples TRBV6-6 to TRBJ1-1, with unresolved D. Germline assignment: CDR1 MNHNY and CDR2 SVGAGI (reference sequence). V was shortened by 11 bases and J by 1 base, with 11 bases between the two germline ends. This CDR3 is built from 12 residues. CDR3 region: CAHSRPNTEAFF. The CDR3 nucleotides read TGTGCCCATTCCAGGCCGAACACTGAAGCTTTCTTT.

This clonotype was detected many times. The genes are TRBV29-1 and TRBJ2-1; D gene ambiguous. V was shortened by 6 bases and J by 10 bases, with 25 bases between the two germline ends. From germline, CDR1 is SQVTM and CDR2 ANQGSEA. The CDR3 loop spans 15 amino acids. This chain's CDR3 is CSVAVPGSGIDEQFF. CDR3 nucleotides: TGCAGCGTGGCCGTTCCGGGCTCAGGCATTGACGAGCAGTTCTTC.

This clonotype was counted ten times or more. The chain carries TRBV6-5 and TRBJ2-1; D remains ambiguous. This CDR3 is 13 amino acids long. Trimming cost V 6 bases and J 0 bases, with 6 bases left between them. Per germline, CDR1 MNHEY and CDR2 SVGAGI. The CDR3 loop is CASSPSSYNEQFF. The CDR3 DNA reads as TGTGCCAGCAGCCCCTCCTCCTACAATGAGCAGTTCTTC.

The J gene is TRBJ2-7, the V gene TRBV18; 7 positions match TRBD1. Trimming took 1 base from V and 7 from J; bases not matched to a gene: 10. The CDR3 consists of 15 residues. Germline V lookup: CDR1 KGHSH, CDR2 LQKENI. CDR3 DNA sequence: TGTGCCAGCTCACCACGACAGGGCCCGGTGCGGGAGCAGTACTTC. It encodes CASSPRQGPVREQYF. Combining the CDR3 with reference TRBV18 and TRBJ2-7 gives the whole variable domain NAGVMQNPRHLVRRRGQEARLRCSPMKGHSHVYWYRQLPEEGLKFMVYLQKENIIDESGMPKERFSAEFPKEGPSILRIQQVVRGDSAAYFCASSPRQGPVREQYFGPGTRLTVT.

There are a few counts of this clonotype. V and J are TRBV25-1 and TRBJ1-2; no clear D gene. The V and J ends lost 5 bases and 3 bases respectively, with 10 bases between them. CDR1 is MGHDK, CDR2 SYGVNS, per germline. This CDR3 has 13 amino acids. In DNA form, the CDR3 reads TGTGCCAGCAGTTTTGTGTCTGACTATGGCTACACCTTC. Translating it yields CASSFVSDYGYTF.

The chain recombines TRBV14 with TRBJ2-7, with 9 positions matching TRBD1. CDR3 length: 14 amino acids. V lost 4 bases, J lost 3 bases, and 4 bases stayed unmatched. Per the germline V gene, CDR1 is SGHDN and CDR2 is FVKESK. The CDR3 nucleotides are TGTGCCAGCAGCCCCCCGGGACAGGGCTACGAGCAGTACTTC. It encodes CASSPPGQGYEQYF.

This clonotype was found many times. The chain employs TRBV6-6 and TRBJ1-6; a weak D match, TRBD1 (5 bases). The CDR3 covers 15 residues. Trimming took 2 bases from V and 2 from J, leaving 7 bases between them. Germline values: CDR1 MNHNY, CDR2 SVGAGI (reference sequence). In nucleotides, the CDR3 is TGTGCCAGCAGTTACGCGACAGCCTATAATTCACCCCTCCACTTT. Protein product: CASSYATAYNSPLHF.

This clonotype was seen a handful of times. The V gene is TRBV24-1, the J gene TRBJ2-2, with D possibly called TRBD1 or TRBD2 (6 bases each). This CDR3 region has 16 residues. The V end lost 3 bases, the J end lost 0 bases, and 10 bases lay between the germline ends. Germline lookup yields CDR1 KGHDR and CDR2 SFDVKD. As DNA, the CDR3 is TGTGCCACCAGTGATGGGGGCGGGACGAACACCGGGGAGCTGTTTTTT. The encoded protein is CATSDGGGTNTGELFF.

This clonotype was detected ten times or more. V and J are TRBV7-3 and TRBJ2-5; TRBD2 might be the D (6 bases). Germline CDR1 reads SGHTA; CDR2 reads FQGTGA. CDR3 length equals 15 residues. V lost 2 bases to trimming and J lost 3 bases, with 13 bases between them. The CDR3 DNA reads as TGTGCCAGCAGCTTACTTGGGGGGAAGAAAGAGACCCAGTACTTC. Translation: CASSLLGGKKETQYF.